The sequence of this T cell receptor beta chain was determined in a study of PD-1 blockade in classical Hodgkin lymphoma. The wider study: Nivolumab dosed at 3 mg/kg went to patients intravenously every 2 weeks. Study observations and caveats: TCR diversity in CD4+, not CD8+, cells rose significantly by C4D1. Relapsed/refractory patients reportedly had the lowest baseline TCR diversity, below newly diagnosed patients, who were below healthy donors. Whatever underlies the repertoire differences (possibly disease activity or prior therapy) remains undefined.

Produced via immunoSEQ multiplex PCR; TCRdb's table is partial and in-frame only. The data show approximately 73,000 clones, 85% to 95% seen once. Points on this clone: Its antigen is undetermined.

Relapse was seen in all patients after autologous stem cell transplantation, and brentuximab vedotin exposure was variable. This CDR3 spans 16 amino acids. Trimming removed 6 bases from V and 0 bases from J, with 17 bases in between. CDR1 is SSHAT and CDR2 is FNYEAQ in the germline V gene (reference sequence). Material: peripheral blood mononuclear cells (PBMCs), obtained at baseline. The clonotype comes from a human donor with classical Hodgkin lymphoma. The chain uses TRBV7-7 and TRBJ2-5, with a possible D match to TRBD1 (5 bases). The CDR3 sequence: CASSVQGPPYQETQYF. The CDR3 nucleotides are TGTGCCAGCAGTGTGCAGGGCCCCCCGTACCAAGAGACCCAGTACTTC.